A single sample gave rise to the 15 T cell receptor beta chains below, sequenced in a study of radiation and T cells in renal cell carcinoma. The method was immunoSEQ multiplex PCR; TCRdb's version includes in-frame clones alone and lacks a portion of them. The sample consists of roughly 64,000 clones, over 65% of them appearing once. As to time point: blood 4 weeks post-SBRT, at nephrectomy. Treatment specified: 15 Gy SBRT to primary tumor, nephrectomy 4 weeks later. This material consisted of blood, taken from a patient whose treatment included radiotherapy and nephrectomy. The receptors originated from a man between 60 and 70 years old with renal cell carcinoma.

The V gene is TRBV6-1, the J gene TRBJ1-2, with TRBD1 as a possible D gene (6 bases). The ends were cut back, 2 bases at V and 8 bases at J, with 15 bases in the middle. CDR1 and CDR2 from the germline V gene are MNHNS and SASEGT. The CDR3 is 14 amino acids. CDR3 bases: TGTGCCAGCAGTGAAACCCGGGGGGGCCGGGGCTACACCTTC. It yields the protein CASSETRGGRGYTF.

V is TRBV5-1 and J is TRBJ2-3; the D gene could be TRBD1 or TRBD2 (5 bases each). The germline V and J ends were trimmed by 7 bases and 2 bases, with 8 bases remaining between them. Per germline, CDR1 SGHRS and CDR2 YFSETQ. The CDR3 length is 12 residues. CDR3 DNA sequence: TGCGCCAGCCGAGGGGTCACAGATACGCAGTATTTT. Its protein is CASRGVTDTQYF.

The V gene is TRBV6-1, the J gene TRBJ2-1, with 8 bases fitting TRBD1. CDR3 length: 15 residues. Trimming took 1 base from V and 1 from J; bases not matched to a gene: 0. CDR1 is MNHNS and CDR2 is SASEGT in the germline V gene. CDR3 nucleotide sequence: TGTGCCAGCAGTGAAGGGACAGGGTCCTACAATGAGCAGTTCTTC. Translation: CASSEGTGSYNEQFF.

This chain connects TRBV7-9 to TRBJ2-3; 9 bases map to TRBD2. The germline V gene has CDR1 SEHNR and CDR2 FQNEAQ (reference sequence). Germline trimming cut 9 bases from V and 5 bases from J; bases unmatched to any gene: 3. This CDR3 has 12 residues. The CDR3 nucleotides read TGTGCCAGTAAGACTAGCGGAGATACGCAGTATTTT. It yields the protein CASKTSGDTQYF.

The CDR3 DNA sequence: TGTGCCAGCAGGGGAAAGGGCCGGACTGAAGCTTTCTTT. Residues: CASRGKGRTEAFF. V usage is TRBV5-8 and J usage is TRBJ1-1, with D uncertain. This CDR3 has 13 residues. From germline, CDR1 is SGHTS and CDR2 YDEGEE. V shed 5 bases and J shed 5 bases, with 13 bases lying between them.

V is TRBV6-5 and J is TRBJ2-1; maybe TRBD2 (6 bases). Looked up from germline, CDR1 is MNHEY and CDR2 is SVGAGI. The CDR3 totals 13 residues. The ends were cut back, 7 bases at V and 6 bases at J, with 13 bases in the middle. This chain's CDR3 is CASNPGLSNEQFF. Written as DNA, the CDR3 is TGTGCCAGCAACCCGGGACTCTCCAATGAGCAGTTCTTC.

V gene TRBV2 combines with J gene TRBJ1-2; D is uncertain. There are 12 residues in the CDR3. V lost 6 bases and J lost 7, with 12 bases in between. CDR1 is SNHLY and CDR2 is FYNNEI in the germline V gene. CDR3 DNA sequence: TGTGCCAGCAGCTACAGCAAGGGTGGCTACACCTTC. Protein: CASSYSKGGYTF.

As DNA, the CDR3 is TGTGCCAGCTCACTAGGGACAGGGGACGGCGAGCAGTACTTC. Amino acids: CASSLGTGDGEQYF. This sequence joins TRBV18 and TRBJ2-7; 10 bases align to TRBD1. Per germline, CDR1 KGHSH and CDR2 LQKENI. The junction had 6 bases not matched to a gene; V was cut back by 4 bases and J by 6 bases. CDR3 length: 14 amino acids. Looking up the rest from reference TRBV18 and TRBJ2-7 gives the full variable domain: NAGVMQNPRHLVRRRGQEARLRCSPMKGHSHVYWYRQLPEEGLKFMVYLQKENIIDESGMPKERFSAEFPKEGPSILRIQQVVRGDSAAYFCASSLGTGDGEQYFGPGTRLTVT.

In its sample, this clone was seen a few times. V and J are TRBV4-1 and TRBJ2-1; 13 bases fit TRBD2. Germline trimming cut 4 bases from V and 9 bases from J; bases unmatched to any gene: 6. The CDR3 length is 15 residues. The germline gives CDR1 MGHRA, CDR2 YSYEKL. In nucleotides, the CDR3 is TGCGCCAGCAGCCCAGGACTAGCGGGAGTTAGTGAGCAGTTCTTC. It translates to CASSPGLAGVSEQFF.

The chain couples TRBV30 to TRBJ1-5, with D hard to call. Trimming stripped 2 bases from V and 6 bases from J, with 14 bases between. Germline lookup yields CDR1 GTSNPN and CDR2 SVGIG (reference sequence). There are 14 residues in the CDR3. CDR3 bases: TGTGCCTGGAGTCTAGGAGGGTCCGGTCAGCCCCAGCATTTT. Its protein is CAWSLGGSGQPQHF.

The chain uses TRBV30 and TRBJ1-1; 8 bases match TRBD1. This CDR3 region has 11 residues. V gave up 6 bases and J gave up 6 bases; unmatched junction bases: 3. CDR1 and CDR2 from the germline V gene are GTSNPN and SVGIG (reference sequence). The CDR3 here is CACDRGSEAFF. CDR3 bases: TGTGCCTGCGACAGGGGATCTGAAGCTTTCTTT.

The V call is TRBV14, the J call TRBJ2-3; 9 nucleotides match TRBD2. The CDR3 contains 17 residues. V lost 0 bases to trimming and J lost 1 base; unmatched junction nucleotides: 5. CDR1 SGHDN and CDR2 FVKESK come from the germline V gene. CDR3 residues: CASSQDPSGVGTDTQYF. The CDR3 DNA reads as TGTGCCAGCAGCCAAGATCCTAGCGGGGTCGGCACAGATACGCAGTATTTT.

The chain uses TRBV29-1 and TRBJ2-2; 10 bases fit TRBD1. Germline V CDR1 and CDR2: SQVTM, ANQGSEA. CDR3 length: 14 residues. V shed 6 bases, J shed 5 bases, and the junction held 6 bases outside the gene matches. CDR3 DNA: TGCAGCGTGGAGGGACAGGGGATGACCGGGGAGCTGTTTTTT. This gives the protein CSVEGQGMTGELFF.

V gene TRBV27 combines with J gene TRBJ2-5; 8 bases match TRBD1. Unmatched junction bases numbered 7, after V lost 6 bases and J lost 4 bases. Germline CDR1 MNHEY, CDR2 SMNVEV (reference sequence). This CDR3 is built from 14 residues. CDR3 residues: CASRLGDRGETQYF. The DNA for the CDR3 is TGTGCCAGCAGGCTGGGCGACAGGGGAGAGACCCAGTACTTC.

The J gene is TRBJ1-1, the V gene TRBV25-1; weak D call: TRBD1 (5 bases). The CDR3 spans 11 residues. Germline values: CDR1 MGHDK, CDR2 SYGVNS. V lost 5 bases to trimming and J lost 8 bases, with 9 bases between them. This CDR3 is CASSTHREAFF. Written as DNA, the CDR3 is TGTGCCAGCAGTACACACAGGGAAGCTTTCTTT.